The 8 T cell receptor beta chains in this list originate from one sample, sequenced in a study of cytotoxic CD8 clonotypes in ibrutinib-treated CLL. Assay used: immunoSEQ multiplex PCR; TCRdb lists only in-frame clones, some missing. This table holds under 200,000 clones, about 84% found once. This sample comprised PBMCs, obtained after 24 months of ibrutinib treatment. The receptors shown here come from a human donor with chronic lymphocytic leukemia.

The CDR3 nucleotides are TGTGCCAGCAGCTTGGCGTTCACAGGAAGTGAGCAGTTCTTC. Translation gives CASSLAFTGSEQFF. V usage is TRBV5-6 and J usage is TRBJ2-1; tentative D call: TRBD1 (5 bases). V lost 0 bases, J lost 9 bases, and 13 bases lay in between. Germline-derived CDR1 and CDR2 are SGHDT and YYEEEE. The CDR3 has 14 residues.

The CDR3 DNA sequence: TGCAGTGCCTGGTACGAGGGGCAGTATTTT. Its protein product is CSAWYEGQYF. V is TRBV20-1 and J is TRBJ2-3; tentative D call: TRBD2 (5 bases). The CDR3 runs 10 residues. Germline assignment: CDR1 DFQATT and CDR2 SNEGSKA (reference sequence). V shed 6 bases and J shed 11 bases, with 12 bases lying between them.

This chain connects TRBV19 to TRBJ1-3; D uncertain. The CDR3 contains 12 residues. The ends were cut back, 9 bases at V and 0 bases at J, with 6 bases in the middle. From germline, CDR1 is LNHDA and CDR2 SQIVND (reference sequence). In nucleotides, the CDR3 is TGTGCCAGCTCGTACTCTGGAAACACCATATATTTT. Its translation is CASSYSGNTIYF.

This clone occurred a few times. In DNA, the CDR3 is TGTGCCAGCAACTGGGACCGTAGCAATCAGCCCCAGCATTTT. Its translation is CASNWDRSNQPQHF. The rearrangement links TRBV6-1 to TRBJ1-5; perhaps TRBD1 as D (5 bases). Trimming removed 7 bases at V and 0 bases at J, with 10 bases between. Germline V gene lookup returns CDR1 MNHNS and CDR2 SASEGT. The CDR3 has 14 residues.

The CDR3 DNA is TGTGCCAGCAGCCCCCACGGAAGGGGAGGGCCGAACGAGCAGTACTTC. Translated, it gives CASSPHGRGGPNEQYF. This chain joins TRBV9 and TRBJ2-7; 7 bases are a match to TRBD2. Trimming removed 4 bases from V and 5 bases from J; junction bases left unmatched: 15. Germline CDR1 and CDR2: SGDLS and YYNGEE. The CDR3 loop spans 16 amino acids.

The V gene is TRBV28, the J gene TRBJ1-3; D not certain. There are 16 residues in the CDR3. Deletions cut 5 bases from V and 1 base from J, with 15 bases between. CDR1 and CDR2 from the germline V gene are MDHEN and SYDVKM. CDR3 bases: TGTGCCAGCAGTCCGTCCTCAGGAGCTTCTGGAAACACCATATATTTT. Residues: CASSPSSGASGNTIYF.

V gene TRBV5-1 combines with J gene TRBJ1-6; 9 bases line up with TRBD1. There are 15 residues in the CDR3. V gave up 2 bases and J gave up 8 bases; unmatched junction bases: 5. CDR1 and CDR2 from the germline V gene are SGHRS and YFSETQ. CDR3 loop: CASSFVQGAYSPLHF. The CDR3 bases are TGCGCCAGCAGCTTTGTACAGGGGGCTTATTCACCCCTCCACTTT.

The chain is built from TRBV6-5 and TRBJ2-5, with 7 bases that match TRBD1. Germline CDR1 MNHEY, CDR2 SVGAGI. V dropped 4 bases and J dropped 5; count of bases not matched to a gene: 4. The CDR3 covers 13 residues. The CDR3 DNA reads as TGTGCCAGCAGTTCATCCAGGGGGGAGACCCAGTACTTC. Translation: CASSSSRGETQYF.